This is a list of T cell receptor beta chains from one sample in a study of blood T cell repertoires in COVID-19. Only in-frame clones appear in the TCRdb table, and some are missing; sequencing was by immunoSEQ multiplex PCR. The sample carries some 390,000 clones, 85% to 90% recorded once. Sequences were obtained from PBMCs or T cells enriched from blood (not recorded which). These receptors were taken from a man younger than 40 who had recovered from COVID-19. The CDR3 runs from the conserved cysteine through the conserved F or W. A D gene is named only where the DNA matches it firmly. Expanded clones get a size class; other rows say once, few or many, or leave the size out.

J gene,D gene,clone size,V gene,CDR3 DNA,CDR3 protein
TRBJ2-3,.,.,TRBV9,TGTGCCAGCAGCGCCACACTAGCAACTAGCACAGATACGCAGTATTTT,CASSATLATSTDTQYF
TRBJ1-3,.,few,TRBV27,TGTGCCAGCAGTTTATCGTCAGGGCCCGGAAACACCATATATTTT,CASSLSSGPGNTIYF
TRBJ2-7,.,once,TRBV3-1/TRBV3-2,TGTGCCAGCAGCCTTAGTGGCGAGCAGTACTTC,CASSLSGEQYF
TRBJ2-5,TRBD2,.,TRBV2,TGTGCCAGCAGGTGGCTAGCGGGAGTTCAAGAGACCCAGTACTTC,CASRWLAGVQETQYF
TRBJ1-5,.,.,TRBV9,TGTGCCAGCAGCGTCGGTTGGAGCAATCAGCCCCAGCATTTT,CASSVGWSNQPQHF
TRBJ2-3,TRBD2,.,TRBV4-1,TGCGCCAGCAGCCAGCGGGCGCTAGCGGGAACAGATACGCAGTATTTT,CASSQRALAGTDTQYF
TRBJ2-3,TRBD1,.,TRBV19,TGTGCCAGTAGGGACAGGGCCTGGGATACGCAGTATTTT,CASRDRAWDTQYF
TRBJ2-1,.,.,TRBV9,TGTGCCAGCACCCGGGAGAACTACAATGAGCAGTTCTTC,CASTRENYNEQFF
TRBJ2-3,.,.,TRBV7-9,TGTGCCAGCAGCCGCGTGGGCCTCACTAGCACAGATACGCAGTATTTT,CASSRVGLTSTDTQYF
TRBJ1-6,TRBD1,.,TRBV5-1,TGCGCCAGCAGCTTTTTCCCAGGGGGCGCGCAGAATCCCTCACCCCTCCACTTT,CASSFFPGGAQNPSPLHF
TRBJ1-5,.,once,TRBV10-3,TGTGCCATCAGTGGTACCGAGCAGCCCCAGCATTTT,CAISGTEQPQHF
TRBJ2-7,TRBD1,.,TRBV10-2,TGCGCCAGCAGTGATGACAGGGCCTACGAGCAGTACTTC,CASSDDRAYEQYF
TRBJ1-5,.,.,TRBV29-1,TGCAGCGTTGCGGAGAATAGCAATCAGCCCCAGCATTTT,CSVAENSNQPQHF
TRBJ2-3,TRBD2,.,TRBV15,TGTGCCACCAGCGGATCCTACCTAGCGGGCACAGATACGCAGTATTTT,CATSGSYLAGTDTQYF
TRBJ1-5,TRBD1,few,TRBV28,TGTGCCAGCAGCCCCTGGAGGACAGGGAGCAATCAGCCCCAGCATTTT,CASSPWRTGSNQPQHF
TRBJ2-3,TRBD1,.,TRBV5-1,TGCGCCAGCAGCTTCTGGGACAGTTCTAGCACAGATACGCAGTATTTT,CASSFWDSSSTDTQYF
TRBJ2-1,TRBD2,.,TRBV7-9,TGTGCCAGCAGCTTCCGACTTAGCGGGAAGGCTTCCTACAATGAGCAGTTCTTC,CASSFRLSGKASYNEQFF